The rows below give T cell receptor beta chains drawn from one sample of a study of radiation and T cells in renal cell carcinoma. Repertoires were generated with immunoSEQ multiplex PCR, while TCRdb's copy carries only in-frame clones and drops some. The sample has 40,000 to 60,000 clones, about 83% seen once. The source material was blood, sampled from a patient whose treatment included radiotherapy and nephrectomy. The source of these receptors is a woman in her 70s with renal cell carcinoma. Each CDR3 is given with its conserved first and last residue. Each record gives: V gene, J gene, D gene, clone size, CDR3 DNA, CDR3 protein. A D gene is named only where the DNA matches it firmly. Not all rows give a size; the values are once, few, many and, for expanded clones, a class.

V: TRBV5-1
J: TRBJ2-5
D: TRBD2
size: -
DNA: TGCGCCAGCAGCTTGGAATTTATTAGCGGGAGTATTGGAGAGACCCAGTACTTC
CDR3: CASSLEFISGSIGETQYF

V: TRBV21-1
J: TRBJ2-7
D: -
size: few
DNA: TGTGCCACTACTCTTCCCTACGAGCAGTACTTC
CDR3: CATTLPYEQYF

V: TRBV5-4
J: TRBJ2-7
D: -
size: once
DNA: TGTGCCAGCAGCTTTGGAAGGGAGCGTGGGAGGTCCTACGAGCAGTACTTC
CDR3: CASSFGRERGRSYEQYF

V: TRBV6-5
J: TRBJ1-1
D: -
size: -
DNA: TGTGCCAGCAGGGGAGGACAGACGGCCGAAGCTTTCTTT
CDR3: CASRGGQTAEAFF

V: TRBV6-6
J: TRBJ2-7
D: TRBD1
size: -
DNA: TGTGCTTCGTCAACAGGGGGCTACGAGCAGTACTTC
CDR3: CASSTGGYEQYF

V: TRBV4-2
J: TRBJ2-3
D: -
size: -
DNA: TGTGCCAGCAGCCAAGAGGGGGATAGCACAGATACGCAGTATTTT
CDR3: CASSQEGDSTDTQYF

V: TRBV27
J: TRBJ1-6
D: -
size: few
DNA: TGTGCCAGCAGTTTATTTGGGGGTAATAGGAATTCACCCCTCCACTTT
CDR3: CASSLFGGNRNSPLHF

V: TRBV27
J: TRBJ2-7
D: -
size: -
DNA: TGTGCCAGCAGACCAGGCATTAGCTACGAGCAGTACTTC
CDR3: CASRPGISYEQYF

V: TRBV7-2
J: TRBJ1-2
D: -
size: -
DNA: TGTGCCAGCACCCTAGGGGCAGGGAGGAACTATGGCTACACCTTC
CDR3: CASTLGAGRNYGYTF

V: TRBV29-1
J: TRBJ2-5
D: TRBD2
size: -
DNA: TGCAGCGTCGCTCTAGCGGGGGGGTCTGAGACCCAGTACTTC
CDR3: CSVALAGGSETQYF

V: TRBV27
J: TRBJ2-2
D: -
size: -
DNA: TGTGCCAGCAGTCCGAACAAGAACACCGGGGAGCTGTTTTTT
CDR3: CASSPNKNTGELFF

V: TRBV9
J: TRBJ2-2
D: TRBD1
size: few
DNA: TGTGCCAGCAGCATCACAGGGGCTGGTACCGGGGAGCTGTTTTTT
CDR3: CASSITGAGTGELFF

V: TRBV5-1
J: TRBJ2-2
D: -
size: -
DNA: TGCGCCAGCAGCTTGCCAGACACGAACACCGGGGAGCTGTTTTTT
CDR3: CASSLPDTNTGELFF

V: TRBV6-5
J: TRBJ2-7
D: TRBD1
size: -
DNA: TGTGCCAGCAGTCGACAGGGGGGGTCCTACGAGCAGTACTTC
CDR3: CASSRQGGSYEQYF

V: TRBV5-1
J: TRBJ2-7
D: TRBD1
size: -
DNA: TGCGCCAGCAGTTCACCGGGACAGGGGGGATACGAGCAGTACTTC
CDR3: CASSSPGQGGYEQYF

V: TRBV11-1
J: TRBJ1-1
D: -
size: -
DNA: TGTGCCAGCAGCTTAGATCTTCAAACCAGGCGTTTCTTT
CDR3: CASSLDLQTRRFF

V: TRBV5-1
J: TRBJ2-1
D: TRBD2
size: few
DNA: TGCGCCAGCAGCCCCGGGACCTCGGGGGGTGAGCAGTTCTTC
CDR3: CASSPGTSGGEQFF

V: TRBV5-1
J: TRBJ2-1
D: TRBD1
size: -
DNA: TGCGCCAGCAGCTTAGGGACAGGGGGTATCTGGATGAGTGAGCAGTTCTTC
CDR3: CASSLGTGGIWMSEQFF

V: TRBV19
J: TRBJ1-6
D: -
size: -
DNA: TGTGCCAGTAGTCGAGGGAGCTCCTATAATTCACCCCTCCACTTT
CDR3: CASSRGSSYNSPLHF

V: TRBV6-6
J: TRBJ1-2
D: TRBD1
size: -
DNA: TGTGCCAGCAGTTCCCCGGGACAGAACTATGGCTACACCTTC
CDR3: CASSSPGQNYGYTF

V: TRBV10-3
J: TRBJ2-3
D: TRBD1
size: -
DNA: TGTGCCATCAGTGACCTAGTGGGACAGGGGGCGAAGGCAGATACGCAGTATTTT
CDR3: CAISDLVGQGAKADTQYF

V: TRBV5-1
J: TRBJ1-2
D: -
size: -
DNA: TGCGCCAGCAGCGATAAGAGACAGGACTATGGCTACACCTTC
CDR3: CASSDKRQDYGYTF

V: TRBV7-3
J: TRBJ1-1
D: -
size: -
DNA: TGTGCCAGCAGCCGAGTAGCGGGAGGGGACACTGAAGCTTTCTTT
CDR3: CASSRVAGGDTEAFF

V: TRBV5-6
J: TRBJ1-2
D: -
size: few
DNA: TGTGCCAGCAGCTTCCGAATGGGGGGCTACACCTTC
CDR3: CASSFRMGGYTF

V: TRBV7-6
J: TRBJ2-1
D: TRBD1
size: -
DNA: TGTGCCAGCTCACGACAGGGCGGTGAGCAGTTCTTC
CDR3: CASSRQGGEQFF

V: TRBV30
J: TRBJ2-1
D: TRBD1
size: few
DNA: TGTGCCTGGAGCTTCATTGACAGGGGGCTTTCAAATGAGCAGTTCTTC
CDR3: CAWSFIDRGLSNEQFF

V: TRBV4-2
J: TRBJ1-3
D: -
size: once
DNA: TGTGCCAGCAGCCAAGATCTTAGGATCTCTGGAAACACCATATATTTT
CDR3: CASSQDLRISGNTIYF

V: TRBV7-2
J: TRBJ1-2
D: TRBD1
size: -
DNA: TGTGCCAGCAGCTCAATACAGGGGAAGTATGGCTACACCTTC
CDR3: CASSSIQGKYGYTF

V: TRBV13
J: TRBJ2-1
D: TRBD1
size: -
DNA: TGTGCCAGCAGCCCCCAGACAGGGATGCAGTTCTTC
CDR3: CASSPQTGMQFF

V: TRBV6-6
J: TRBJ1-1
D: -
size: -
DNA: TGTGCCATTTCGCAGGGATACACTGAAGCTTTCTTT
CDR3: CAISQGYTEAFF

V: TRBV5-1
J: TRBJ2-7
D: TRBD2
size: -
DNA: TGCGCCAGCAGCTTGGCCGGTAGCGGGAGTGGGCGTCAGTACTTC
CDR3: CASSLAGSGSGRQYF

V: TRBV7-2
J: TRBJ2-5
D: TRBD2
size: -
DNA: TGTGCCAGCAGCTTAGCACAGCGGGAGGGCCGGGAGACCCAGTACTTC
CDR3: CASSLAQREGRETQYF

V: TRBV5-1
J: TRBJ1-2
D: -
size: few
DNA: TGCGCCAGCAGTCCCGACCAAACCTATGGCTACACCTTC
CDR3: CASSPDQTYGYTF

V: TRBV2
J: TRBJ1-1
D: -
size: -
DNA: TGTGCCAGCAGTGAAAGTCGGTGGAACACTGAAGCTTTCTTT
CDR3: CASSESRWNTEAFF

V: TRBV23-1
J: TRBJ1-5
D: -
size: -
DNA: TGCGCCAGCAGTCAATCGAACCGCGGAATATCGCCCCAGCATTTT
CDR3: CASSQSNRGISPQHF

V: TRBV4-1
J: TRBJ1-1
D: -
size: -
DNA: TGCGCCAGCAGCCAAGCGCCTTCTTGGATGAACACTGAAGCTTTCTTT
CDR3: CASSQAPSWMNTEAFF

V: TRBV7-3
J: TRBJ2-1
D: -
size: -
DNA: TGTGCCAGCAGCTTAAGTGGGGGCAACAACAATGAGCAGTTCTTC
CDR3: CASSLSGGNNNEQFF

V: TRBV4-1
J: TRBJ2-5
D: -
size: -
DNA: TGCGCCAGCAGCCGAGGGGGAGAGACCCAGTACTTC
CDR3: CASSRGGETQYF

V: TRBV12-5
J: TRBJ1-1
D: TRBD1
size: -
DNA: TGTGCTAGTGGACCGACAGGGGACACTGAAGCTTTCTTT
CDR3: CASGPTGDTEAFF

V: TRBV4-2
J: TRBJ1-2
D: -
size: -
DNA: TGTGCCAGCAGCCAACTGCCTTGGACAGCCCTGAACTATGGCTACACCTTC
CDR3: CASSQLPWTALNYGYTF

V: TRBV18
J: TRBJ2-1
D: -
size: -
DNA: TGTGCCAGCTCACCACAGGATTCCTCCTACAATGAGCAGTTCTTC
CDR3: CASSPQDSSYNEQFF

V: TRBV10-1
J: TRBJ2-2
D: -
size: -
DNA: TGCGCCAGCAGTGAGTTCCCAGGCCCTCCCACCGGGGAGCTGTTTTTT
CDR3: CASSEFPGPPTGELFF

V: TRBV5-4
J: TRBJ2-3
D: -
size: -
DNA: TGTGCCAGCAGCTTTACTAGTTTAAGCACAGATACGCAGTATTTT
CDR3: CASSFTSLSTDTQYF

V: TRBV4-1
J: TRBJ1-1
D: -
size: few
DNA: TGCGCCAGCAGCCAAGTCGGGGGACAGAACACTGAAGCTTTCTTT
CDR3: CASSQVGGQNTEAFF

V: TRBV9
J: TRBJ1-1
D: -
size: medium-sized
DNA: TGTGCCAGCAGTACCGGACAGCTAACGAACACTGAAGCTTTCTTT
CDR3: CASSTGQLTNTEAFF

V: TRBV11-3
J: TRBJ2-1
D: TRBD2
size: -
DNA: TGTGCCAGCAGCCCCAGCGGGGGGGCGCGCAATGAGCAGTTCTTC
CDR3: CASSPSGGARNEQFF

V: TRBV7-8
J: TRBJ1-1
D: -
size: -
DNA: TGTGCCAGCAGCTTAGCGCGGGGGCAGGGCACTGAAGCTTTCTTT
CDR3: CASSLARGQGTEAFF

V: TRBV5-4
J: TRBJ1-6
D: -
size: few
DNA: TGTGCCAGCAGCCCGGACCGGGCCTCAGTTTCACCCCTCCACTTT
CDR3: CASSPDRASVSPLHF

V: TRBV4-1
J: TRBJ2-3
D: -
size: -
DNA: TGCGCCAGCAGCCACCCCGGGGGCACAGATACGCAGTATTTT
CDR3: CASSHPGGTDTQYF

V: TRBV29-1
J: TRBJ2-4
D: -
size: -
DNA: TGCAGCGTTGTCTTAAATACGGGGGGCGTCAAAAACATTCAGTACTTC
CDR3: CSVVLNTGGVKNIQYF

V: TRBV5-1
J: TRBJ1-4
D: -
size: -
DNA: TGCGCCAGCAGCGCCCAGGGAGGCGAAAAACTGTTTTTT
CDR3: CASSAQGGEKLFF

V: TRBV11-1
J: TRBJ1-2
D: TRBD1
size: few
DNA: TGTGCCAGCAGCTTAACCCCGGGACAGCAAACCCTAAACTATGGCTACACCTTC
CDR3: CASSLTPGQQTLNYGYTF

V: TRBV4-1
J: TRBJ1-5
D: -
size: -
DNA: TGCGCCAGCAGCCAAGTCGGGGGAAATCAGCCCCAGCATTTT
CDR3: CASSQVGGNQPQHF

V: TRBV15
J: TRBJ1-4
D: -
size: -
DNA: TGTGCCACCAGCAGAGAGGTCGGGGGACCCATCGCAACTAATGAAAAACTGTTTTTT
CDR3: CATSREVGGPIATNEKLFF